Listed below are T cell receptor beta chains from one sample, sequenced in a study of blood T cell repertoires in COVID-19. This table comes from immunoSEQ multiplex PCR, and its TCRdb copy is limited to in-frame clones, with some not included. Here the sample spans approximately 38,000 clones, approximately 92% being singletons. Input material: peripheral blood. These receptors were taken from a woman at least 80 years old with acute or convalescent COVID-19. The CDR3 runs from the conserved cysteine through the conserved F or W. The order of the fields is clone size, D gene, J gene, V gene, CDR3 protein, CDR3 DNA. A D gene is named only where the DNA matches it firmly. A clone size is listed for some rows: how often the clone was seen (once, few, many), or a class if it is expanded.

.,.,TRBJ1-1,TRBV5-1,CASSQGQPNTEAFF,TGCGCCAGCAGCCAAGGACAGCCGAACACTGAAGCTTTCTTT
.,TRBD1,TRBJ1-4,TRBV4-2,CASSRGTALEEKLFF,TGTGCCAGCAGCCGGGGGACAGCCTTAGAAGAAAAACTGTTTTTT
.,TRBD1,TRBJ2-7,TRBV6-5,CASRTPGQGSYEQYF,TGTGCCAGCAGAACACCGGGACAGGGCTCCTACGAGCAGTACTTC
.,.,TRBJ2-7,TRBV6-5,CASRQVEGTYEQYF,TGTGCCAGCCGACAGGTCGAGGGGACCTACGAGCAGTACTTC
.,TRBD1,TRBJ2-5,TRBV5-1,CASSTGQGSQETQYF,TGCGCCAGCAGCACTGGACAGGGCTCACAAGAGACCCAGTACTTC
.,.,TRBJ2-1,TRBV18,CASSPSRGYNEQFF,TGTGCCAGCTCACCAAGTCGGGGTTACAATGAGCAGTTCTTC
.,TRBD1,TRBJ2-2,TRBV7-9,CAGDSRNTGELFF,TGTGCCGGGGACAGTCGGAACACCGGGGAGCTGTTTTTT
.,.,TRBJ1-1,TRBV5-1,CATRRELDTEAFF,TGCGCCACTCGGAGGGAGTTGGACACTGAAGCTTTCTTT
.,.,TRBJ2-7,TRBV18,CASSPTLGDSYEQYF,TGTGCCAGCTCACCCACTTTAGGAGACTCCTACGAGCAGTACTTC
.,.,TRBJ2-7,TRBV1,CTSSQGRQGATYEQYF,TGCACCAGCAGCCAAGGTCGGCAGGGGGCGACCTACGAGCAGTACTTC
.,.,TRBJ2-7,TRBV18,CASSQTTGSYEQYF,TGTGCCAGCTCACAAACAACGGGATCCTACGAGCAGTACTTC
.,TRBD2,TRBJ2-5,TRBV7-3,CASSPSGLGETQYF,TGTGCCAGCAGCCCATCGGGACTAGGAGAGACCCAGTACTTC
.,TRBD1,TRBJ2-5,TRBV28,CASRAGQGIQETQYF,TGTGCCAGCAGAGCGGGACAGGGTATTCAAGAGACCCAGTACTTC
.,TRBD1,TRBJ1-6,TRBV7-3,CASSLDRVGSPLHF,TGTGCCAGCAGCTTAGACAGGGTTGGTTCACCCCTCCACTTT
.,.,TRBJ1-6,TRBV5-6,CASSREASSPLHF,TGTGCCAGCAGCCGGGAGGCGAGTTCACCCCTCCACTTT
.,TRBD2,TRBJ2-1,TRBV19,CASSSRRASGYNEQFF,TGTGCCAGTAGCTCTCGCCGGGCTAGCGGATACAATGAGCAGTTCTTC
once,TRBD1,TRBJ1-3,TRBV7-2,CASSSRGQLHSGNTIYF,TGTGCCAGCAGCTCGCGGGGACAGCTTCACTCTGGAAACACCATATATTTT
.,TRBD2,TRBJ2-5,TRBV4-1,CASSPQKVAGGQYQETQYF,TGCGCCAGCAGCCCCCAAAAGGTAGCGGGGGGCCAGTACCAAGAGACCCAGTACTTC
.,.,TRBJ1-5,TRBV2,CASSAGEGQPQHF,TGTGCCAGCAGTGCAGGGGAAGGCCAGCCCCAGCATTTT
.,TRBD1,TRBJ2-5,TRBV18,CASSPGQKETQYF,TGTGCCAGCTCGCCGGGACAGAAGGAGACCCAGTACTTC
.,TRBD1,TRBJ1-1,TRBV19,CASSRQGIEKAFF,TGTGCCAGTAGTCGACAGGGGATTGAAAAAGCTTTCTTT
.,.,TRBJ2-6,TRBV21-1,CASSFRDCNSGANVLTF,TGTGCCAGCAGCTTCCGGGACTGCAACTCTGGGGCCAACGTCCTGACTTTC
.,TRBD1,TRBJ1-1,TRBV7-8,CASSSRDRVNTEAFF,TGTGCCAGCAGCTCCCGGGACAGGGTGAACACTGAAGCTTTCTTT
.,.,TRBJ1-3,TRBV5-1,CASSRDNLSGNTIYF,TGCGCCAGCAGCCGGGACAACCTCTCTGGAAACACCATATATTTT
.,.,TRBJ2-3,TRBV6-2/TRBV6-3,CASSYSRGTDTQYF,TGTGCCAGCAGTTACTCGAGAGGCACAGATACGCAGTATTTT
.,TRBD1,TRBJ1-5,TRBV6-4,CASSDTGQGTGNQPQHF,TGTGCCAGCAGTGACACAGGACAGGGGACGGGCAATCAGCCCCAGCATTTT
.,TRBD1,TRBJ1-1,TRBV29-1,CSVEIDWDRAEAFF,TGCAGCGTTGAGATAGACTGGGACAGGGCTGAAGCTTTCTTT
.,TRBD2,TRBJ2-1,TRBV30,CAWETSFNEQFF,TGTGCCTGGGAGACTAGCTTCAATGAGCAGTTCTTC
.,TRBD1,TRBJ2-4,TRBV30,CAWSRSRTGLAKNIQYF,TGTGCCTGGAGCCGATCCAGGACAGGACTAGCCAAAAACATTCAGTACTTC
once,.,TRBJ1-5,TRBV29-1,CSVAPDSSNQPQHF,TGCAGCGTGGCCCCGGACAGTAGCAATCAGCCCCAGCATTTT
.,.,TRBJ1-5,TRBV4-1,CASSQDGRDQPQHF,TGCGCCAGCAGCCAAGATGGGCGGGATCAGCCCCAGCATTTT
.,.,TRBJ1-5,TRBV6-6,CASSWTKRVHQPQHF,TGTGCCAGCAGTTGGACGAAGAGGGTCCATCAGCCCCAGCATTTT
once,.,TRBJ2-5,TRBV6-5,CASSYGESQETQYF,TGTGCCAGCAGTTACGGGGAGAGTCAAGAGACCCAGTACTTC
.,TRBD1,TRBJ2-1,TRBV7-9,CASSLQGADWNEQFF,TGTGCCAGCAGCTTACAGGGGGCGGATTGGAATGAGCAGTTCTTC
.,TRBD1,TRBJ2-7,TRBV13,CASSIGQGYEQYF,TGTGCCAGCAGCATTGGACAGGGCTACGAGCAGTACTTC
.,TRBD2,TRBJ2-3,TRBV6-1,CASSGGLAGFFSTDTQYF,TGTGCCAGCAGTGGGGGACTAGCGGGGTTCTTTAGCACAGATACGCAGTATTTT
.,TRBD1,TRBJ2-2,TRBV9,CASSVGQGAYTGELFF,TGTGCCAGCAGCGTAGGACAGGGGGCATACACCGGGGAGCTGTTTTTT
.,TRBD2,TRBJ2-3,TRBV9,CASSMPGLAGGVDTQYF,TGTGCCAGCAGCATGCCCGGACTAGCGGGGGGGGTAGATACGCAGTATTTT
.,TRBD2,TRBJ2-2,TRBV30,CAWSKSGLAGVGTGELFF,TGTGCCTGGAGTAAATCGGGACTAGCGGGGGTCGGGACCGGGGAGCTGTTTTTT
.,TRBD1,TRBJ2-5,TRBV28,CASSQGQSQETQYF,TGTGCCAGCAGTCAGGGACAGAGTCAAGAGACCCAGTACTTC
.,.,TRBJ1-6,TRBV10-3,CATTGSYNSPLHF,TGTGCTACTACAGGGTCCTATAATTCACCCCTCCACTTT
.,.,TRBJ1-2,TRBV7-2,CASSSRGGLPYGYTF,TGTGCCAGCAGCTCGAGGGGGGGGCTGCCCTATGGCTACACCTTC
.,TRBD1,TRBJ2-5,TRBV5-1,CASSLGGQVEETQYF,TGCGCCAGCAGCTTGGGCGGACAGGTTGAGGAGACCCAGTACTTC
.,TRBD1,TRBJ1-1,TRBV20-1,CSTTGYTEAFF,TGCAGTACGACAGGGTACACTGAAGCTTTCTTT
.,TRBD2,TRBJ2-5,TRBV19,CASRTSGGRETQYF,TGTGCCAGCAGGACTAGCGGGGGGAGAGAGACCCAGTACTTC